This record concerns one T cell receptor beta chain sequence. Clones were read by immunoSEQ multiplex PCR, and TCRdb kept only the in-frame ones, dropping some. The sample comprises 30,000 to 45,000 clones, 70% to 90% of which are singletons, and 8% to 10% rests with the top ten. This record belongs to a study of blood T cell repertoires in COVID-19. At the level of the study: From T cells, B-cell-depleted T cells, or PBMCs came the material, which was cDNA or gDNA.

The receptor was isolated from a man between 60 and 75 years old in a cohort sampled during active COVID-19. Specimen: peripheral blood.

CDR3 DNA: TGTGCCAGCCGCGGGACAGAGCTATCTAACTATGGCTACACCTTC. It specifies CASRGTELSNYGYTF. The chain recombines TRBV11-2 with TRBJ1-2; 7 nucleotides align to TRBD1. This CDR3 region has 15 residues. The junction had 9 bases not matched to a gene; V was cut back by 8 bases and J by 0 bases. In germline, CDR1 is SGHAT, CDR2 FQNNGV.